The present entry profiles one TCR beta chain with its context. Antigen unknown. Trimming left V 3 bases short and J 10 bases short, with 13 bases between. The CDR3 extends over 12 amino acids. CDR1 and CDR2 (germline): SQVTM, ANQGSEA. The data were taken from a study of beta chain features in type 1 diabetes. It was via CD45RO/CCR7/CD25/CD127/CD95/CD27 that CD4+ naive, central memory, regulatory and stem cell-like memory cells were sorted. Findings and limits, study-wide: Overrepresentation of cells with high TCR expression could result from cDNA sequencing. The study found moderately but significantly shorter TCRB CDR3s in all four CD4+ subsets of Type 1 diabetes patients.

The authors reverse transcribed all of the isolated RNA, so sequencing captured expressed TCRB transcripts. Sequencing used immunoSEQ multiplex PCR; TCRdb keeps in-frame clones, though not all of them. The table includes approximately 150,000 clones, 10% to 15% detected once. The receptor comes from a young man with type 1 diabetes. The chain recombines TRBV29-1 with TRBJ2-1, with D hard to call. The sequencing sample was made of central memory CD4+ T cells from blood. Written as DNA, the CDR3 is TGCAGCGTTGAGTTTGGGCCCGCGGAGCAGTTCTTC. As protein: CSVEFGPAEQFF.